Presented here are 32 T cell receptor beta chains from one specimen sequenced in a study of shared clonotypes between healthy human individuals. The protocol was immunoSEQ multiplex PCR, while the TCRdb copy is restricted to in-frame clones and leaves out a portion. The sample holds some 380,000 clones; 96% are singletons and the top ten take about 0.32%. Material: memory CD8+ T cells sorted from blood. This sample's subset: CD45RO+ cells pooled with CCR7-negative TemRA cells. All receptors derive from a man aged 25-45 years in good health.

This chain uses TRBV30 with TRBJ2-3, with D perhaps matching TRBD2 (6 bases). Trimming pared 0 bases from V and 2 bases from J, leaving 12 bases between. Germline lookup yields CDR1 GTSNPN and CDR2 SVGIG (reference sequence). The CDR3 has 15 residues. In DNA form, the CDR3 reads TGTGCCTGGAGTGTTGGTAGCGGAACCACAGATACGCAGTATTTT. Protein: CAWSVGSGTTDTQYF.

The genes are TRBV5-1 and TRBJ2-6; perhaps TRBD1 as D (6 bases). The length of the CDR3 is 16 residues. Trimming took off 5 bases at V and 2 bases at J, with 14 bases between the two ends. The germline V gene encodes CDR1 SGHRS and CDR2 YFSETQ. The CDR3 sequence: CASSWQGPPGANVLTF. CDR3 nucleotide sequence: TGCGCCAGCAGTTGGCAGGGGCCCCCTGGGGCCAACGTCCTGACTTTC.

The V gene is TRBV28, the J gene TRBJ1-5, with D possibly being TRBD1 (5 bases). Trimming stripped 8 bases from V and 8 bases from J, with 13 bases between. The germline CDR1 and CDR2 sequences are MDHEN and SYDVKM. The CDR3 is 12 amino acids. CDR3 coding DNA: TGTGCCAGCCCGACTGTCAGGGAGCCCCAGCATTTT. Encoded protein: CASPTVREPQHF.

The chain carries TRBV30 and TRBJ1-2, with TRBD1 as a possible D gene (6 bases). Germline CDR1 GTSNPN, CDR2 SVGIG (reference sequence). This CDR3 comprises 15 residues. Between the trimmed V and J ends, which lost 2 bases and 8 bases, there was a span of 21 bases. This CDR3 reads CAWSMYGGRFGGYTF. In nucleotides, the CDR3 is TGTGCCTGGAGTATGTACGGGGGGCGGTTTGGCGGCTACACCTTC.

The V gene is TRBV2, the J gene TRBJ2-1; unclear D gene. Trimming took 7 bases from V and 15 from J, leaving 16 bases between them. Per the germline V gene, CDR1 is SNHLY and CDR2 is FYNNEI. The CDR3 extends over 11 amino acids. The CDR3: CASIFFGMGFF. In nucleotides, the CDR3 is TGTGCCAGCATCTTTTTCGGAATGGGGTTCTTC.

The chain carries TRBV28 and TRBJ2-5; maybe TRBD1 (6 bases). Trimming left V 1 base short and J 6 bases short, with 18 bases between. CDR1 MDHEN and CDR2 SYDVKM come from the germline V gene. The CDR3 is made up of 16 amino acids. DNA of the CDR3: TGTGCCAGCAGTTTATTAACTTTCAGGGGAGAAAAGACCCAGTACTTC. Its protein is CASSLLTFRGEKTQYF.

The chain recombines TRBV28 with TRBJ1-4, with D possibly being TRBD1 (5 bases). This CDR3 region has 16 residues. V was shortened by 1 base and J by 5 bases, with 14 bases between the two germline ends. CDR1 and CDR2 (germline): MDHEN, SYDVKM. DNA for the CDR3: TGTGCCAGCAGTTTATCGCTGGGACCCAGGAATGAAAAACTGTTTTTT. It is translated as CASSLSLGPRNEKLFF. The full variable domain, completed using reference TRBV28 and TRBJ1-4, is DVKVTQSSRYLVKRTGEKVFLECVQDMDHENMFWYRQDPGLGLRLIYFSYDVKMKEKGDIPEGYSVSREKKERFSLILESASTNQTSMYLCASSLSLGPRNEKLFFGSGTQLSVL.

The CDR3 DNA sequence: TGTGCCAGCAGCCCTAACCCGGGATCCTACGAGCAGTACTTC. It encodes CASSPNPGSYEQYF. The rearrangement links TRBV7-3 to TRBJ2-7; D is possibly TRBD2 (5 bases). This CDR3 spans 14 amino acids. CDR1 and CDR2 from the germline V gene are SGHTA and FQGTGA. Trimming pared 5 bases from V and 1 base from J, leaving 12 bases between.

The chain links TRBV11-2 to TRBJ1-6; D unclear. Germline V gives CDR1 SGHAT, CDR2 FQNNGV. This CDR3 comprises 17 residues. Deletions cut 5 bases from V and 2 bases from J, with 16 bases between. CDR3 bases: TGTGCCAGCAGCCAGAAGGCGGGCGGCACCTATAATTCACCCCTCCACTTT. Translated, it gives CASSQKAGGTYNSPLHF.

This rearrangement joins TRBV13 to TRBJ2-7, with D hard to call. Germline V gives CDR1 PRHDT, CDR2 FYEKMQ (reference sequence). The germline V and J ends were trimmed by 0 bases and 4 bases, with 16 bases remaining between them. This CDR3 has 16 amino acids. The chain's CDR3 is CASSLGRGGNLYEQYF. CDR3 bases: TGTGCCAGCAGCTTAGGCCGCGGCGGCAACCTGTACGAGCAGTACTTC.

This chain uses TRBV5-5 with TRBJ2-1; unclear D gene. The CDR3 consists of 12 residues. V was shortened by 3 bases and J by 6 bases, with 7 bases between the two germline ends. Looked up from germline, CDR1 is SGHKS and CDR2 is YYEKEE (reference sequence). Written as DNA, the CDR3 is TGTGCCAGCAGCTGGCTAGGCAATGAGCAGTTCTTC. Protein product: CASSWLGNEQFF.

The gene calls are TRBV6-5 and TRBJ1-4, with 12 bases matching TRBD1. V was clipped by 0 bases and J by 9 bases; unmatched bases: 5. CDR3 size: 16 residues. The germline V gene encodes CDR1 MNHEY and CDR2 SVGAGI. In DNA, the CDR3 is TGTGCCAGCAGTTACTCGACGGGACAGGGGGCAAAAAAACTGTTTTTT. It encodes CASSYSTGQGAKKLFF.

The chain employs TRBV9 and TRBJ2-1, with 8 bases identical to TRBD2. The CDR3 spans 15 residues. Germline loops: CDR1 SGDLS, CDR2 YYNGEE. Trimming at V came to 5 bases and at J to 9 bases, leaving 13 bases not matched to a gene. CDR3 nucleotide sequence: TGTGCCAGCAGTGGGCCAGGAGCGGGAGTAGTTGAGCAGTTCTTC. Protein: CASSGPGAGVVEQFF.

The J gene is TRBJ2-1, the V gene TRBV19; 12 bases are shared with TRBD1. Germline CDR1 is LNHDA and CDR2 is SQIVND (reference sequence). V was clipped by 6 bases and J by 5 bases; unmatched bases: 5. This CDR3 spans 15 amino acids. CDR3 coding DNA: TGTGCCAGTAGGGGACAGGGGGCGCCTAACAATGAGCAGTTCTTC. Protein product: CASRGQGAPNNEQFF.

J is TRBJ2-1 and V is TRBV27; 8 nucleotides match TRBD1. The V gene's germline CDR1 is MNHEY and CDR2 SMNVEV (reference sequence). This CDR3 spans 17 amino acids. J lost 9 bases, V lost 6 bases, and 19 bases had no gene match. The CDR3 is CASSPVLGQGAHGEQFF. The CDR3 DNA follows: TGTGCCAGCAGCCCGGTTCTCGGGCAGGGGGCGCACGGTGAGCAGTTCTTC.

The rearrangement joins TRBV6-6 to TRBJ2-3, with 8 bases aligning to TRBD2. Per the germline V gene, CDR1 is MNHNY and CDR2 is SVGAGI (reference sequence). With V trimmed by 7 bases and J by 0 bases, 9 bases remained unmatched. This CDR3 comprises 16 residues. The CDR3 bases are TGTGCCAGCAACTTAGCGGGAAGCACTAGCACAGATACGCAGTATTTT. Amino acids: CASNLAGSTSTDTQYF.

V and J are TRBV10-3 and TRBJ2-7; D perhaps matches TRBD2 (6 bases). The CDR3 is 14 residues long. Per the germline V gene, CDR1 is ENHRY and CDR2 is SYGVKD. Trimming stripped 1 base from V and 0 bases from J, with 7 bases between. The CDR3 DNA follows: TGTGCCATCAGTGAGTTGGGGGGCTCCTACGAGCAGTACTTC. Protein product: CAISELGGSYEQYF.

V usage is TRBV4-2 and J usage is TRBJ2-3; possible D gene TRBD1, 6 bases. The CDR3 extends over 19 amino acids. Germline V gene lookup returns CDR1 LGHNA and CDR2 YNFKEQ. The V gene lost 0 bases and the J gene lost 4 bases, with 23 bases spanning the gap. The CDR3 sequence: CASSQDPQGQRVVADTQYF. The CDR3 DNA reads TGTGCCAGCAGCCAAGATCCGCAGGGGCAGCGAGTGGTGGCAGATACGCAGTATTTT.

The CDR3 sequence is CASSMGSSNQPQHF. The CDR3 region has the DNA TGTGCCAGCAGTATGGGCAGTAGCAATCAGCCCCAGCATTTT. The V gene is TRBV27, the J gene TRBJ1-5; D unresolved. The CDR3 extends over 14 amino acids. Trimming took off 5 bases at V and 0 bases at J, with 8 bases between the two ends. CDR1 MNHEY and CDR2 SMNVEV come from the germline V gene (reference sequence).

The chain recombines TRBV28 with TRBJ2-2; 9 nucleotides match TRBD1. The CDR3 runs 18 residues. J was trimmed by 3 bases and V by 2 bases; bases with no gene match: 10. Germline V lookup: CDR1 MDHEN, CDR2 SYDVKM. The CDR3 here is CASSLPPRDRVYTGELFF. As DNA, the CDR3 is TGTGCCAGCAGTTTACCCCCGAGGGACAGGGTGTACACCGGGGAGCTGTTTTTT.

The rearrangement joins TRBV28 to TRBJ1-4, with 8 bases aligning to TRBD1. The CDR3 is 14 residues long. Germline V gene lookup returns CDR1 MDHEN and CDR2 SYDVKM. V shed 5 bases, J shed 7 bases, and the junction held 6 bases outside the gene matches. Written as DNA, the CDR3 is TGTGCCAGCAGTGGACAGGGTCGGGGTGAAAAACTGTTTTTT. This translates into CASSGQGRGEKLFF.

V is TRBV28 and J is TRBJ2-3; possible D gene TRBD2, 6 bases. Trimming removed 3 bases at V and 2 bases at J, with 12 bases between. The germline V gene encodes CDR1 MDHEN and CDR2 SYDVKM. This CDR3 comprises 15 residues. The CDR3 DNA follows: TGTGCCAGCAGTTTCCCGGGGGTGGTCACAGATACGCAGTATTTT. It is translated as CASSFPGVVTDTQYF.

V usage is TRBV6-6 and J usage is TRBJ1-2; the D is unclear. The CDR3 has 12 amino acids. V was pared by 6 bases and J by 4 bases, with 9 bases between. Germline V gene data show CDR1 as MNHNY and CDR2 as SVGAGI (reference sequence). The CDR3 is CASSPVLYGYTF. CDR3 bases: TGTGCCAGCAGCCCAGTACTCTATGGCTACACCTTC.

This clone is a singleton in its sample. V is TRBV25-1 and J is TRBJ2-1; D possibly uses TRBD1 or TRBD2 (5 bases each). CDR3 length equals 13 residues. V lost 3 bases and J 14 bases, leaving 17 bases between the germline ends. The germline gives CDR1 MGHDK, CDR2 SYGVNS. CDR3 protein: CASSDYGGVLEFF. CDR3 sequence (DNA): TGTGCCAGCAGTGATTATGGGGGAGTCCTGGAGTTCTTC.

The V and J genes are TRBV2 and TRBJ2-3; D remains ambiguous. The CDR3 runs to 12 residues. V was clipped by 5 bases and J by 6 bases, with 9 bases between them. Germline V gene lookup returns CDR1 SNHLY and CDR2 FYNNEI. For the CDR3, the DNA is TGTGCCAGCAGTATCCGGGCTGATACGCAGTATTTT. It encodes CASSIRADTQYF.

The CDR3 loop reads CASSPWTGGSKDTQYF. CDR3 bases: TGTGCCAGCAGCCCGTGGACGGGCGGGAGTAAAGATACGCAGTATTTT. The rearrangement uses TRBV4-2 and TRBJ2-3, with 7 bases lining up with TRBD2. Per germline, CDR1 LGHNA and CDR2 YNFKEQ. This CDR3 has 16 residues. Germline trimming cut 4 bases from V and 5 bases from J; bases unmatched to any gene: 12.

This clone appeared a few times. The CDR3 DNA reads as TGTGCCAGTAGTTCTCGGGGAGCGGGAGGGTTAGAGACCCAGTACTTC. Protein product: CASSSRGAGGLETQYF. The genes are TRBV19 and TRBJ2-5, with TRBD2 matching 10 bases. This CDR3 contains 16 residues. V lost 5 bases to trimming and J lost 4 bases; unmatched junction nucleotides: 10. Germline V gives CDR1 LNHDA, CDR2 SQIVND (reference sequence). Full variable domain (outside the CDR3, taken from reference TRBV19 and TRBJ2-5): DGGITQSPKYLFRKEGQNVTLSCEQNLNHDAMYWYRQDPGQGLRLIYYSQIVNDFQKGDIAEGYSVSREKKESFPLTVTSAQKNPTAFYLCASSSRGAGGLETQYFGPGTRLLVL.

The V gene is TRBV29-1, the J gene TRBJ2-3; D unclear. CDR3 length: 14 amino acids. The germline V gene encodes CDR1 SQVTM and CDR2 ANQGSEA. V lost 4 bases and J lost 2, with 13 bases in between. CDR3 loop: CSVAVRFNTDTQYF. The DNA of the CDR3 is TGCAGCGTTGCCGTGCGGTTCAACACAGATACGCAGTATTTT.

The CDR3 protein is CASSLNGGFNEKLFF. In DNA form, the CDR3 reads TGTGCCAGCAGCTTAAACGGGGGGTTTAATGAAAAACTGTTTTTT. V is TRBV7-2 and J is TRBJ1-4; a weak D match, TRBD1 (5 bases). CDR3 length equals 15 residues. Trimming removed 2 bases at V and 4 bases at J, with 11 bases between. CDR1 is SGHTA, CDR2 FQGNSA, per germline.

The chain has TRBV28 and TRBJ1-1; D is unresolved. V lost 5 bases to trimming and J lost 0 bases, with 13 bases between them. This CDR3 has 15 amino acids. Germline V lookup: CDR1 MDHEN, CDR2 SYDVKM. CDR3 in amino acids: CASSHGRTLNTEAFF. CDR3 nucleotide sequence: TGTGCCAGCAGTCACGGACGCACGCTGAACACTGAAGCTTTCTTT.

The chain uses TRBV2 and TRBJ2-7; D unresolved. The CDR3 is 13 residues long. CDR1 is SNHLY, CDR2 FYNNEI, per germline. The V gene lost 2 bases and the J gene lost 3 bases, with 8 bases spanning the gap. The CDR3 bases are TGTGCCAGCAGTGAACAGGACGGCTACGAGCAGTACTTC. It encodes CASSEQDGYEQYF.

This clone turned up a few times. V is TRBV2 and J is TRBJ1-1, with D tentatively TRBD1 (5 bases). CDR3 length: 13 residues. Between the trimmed V and J ends, which lost 2 bases and 1 base, there was a span of 5 bases. The germline V gene encodes CDR1 SNHLY and CDR2 FYNNEI. CDR3 residues: CASSEQGNTEAFF. CDR3 sequence (DNA): TGTGCCAGCAGTGAACAGGGGAACACTGAAGCTTTCTTT.